A single sample is the source of the 8 T cell receptor beta chains below, sequenced in a study of cytomegalovirus exposure and HLA in healthy donors (TCRdb year 2017). Libraries were constructed by the immunoSEQ multiplex PCR assay. A mixture of 60 forward primers for TCR Vbeta segments and 13 reverse primers for TCR Jbeta segments was used in the multiplex PCR. The clones in this table, taken by TCRdb from immuneACCESS, are in-frame only. Not every clone is retained; where verified, under half of the shortfall comes from an unresolved V gene, and the cause of the rest is unknown. A total of 100,000 to 150,000 clones appear in this sample, about four fifths of them only once. The ten biggest clones cover about 3.9% of the sample. Sequenced sample: PBMCs. Receptors originate from a woman between 40 and 50 years old in good health and CMV-seropositive.

The chain joins TRBV4-3 to TRBJ1-3; 7 bases map to TRBD1. Germline lookup yields CDR1 LGHNA and CDR2 YSLEER. V dropped 0 bases and J dropped 4; count of bases not matched to a gene: 6. The CDR3 contains 16 residues. Here the CDR3 reads CASSQDRGRSGNTIYF. The CDR3 coding sequence is TGCGCCAGCAGCCAAGATAGGGGGCGTTCAGGAAACACCATATATTTT.

The CDR3 coding sequence is TGTGCCAGTAGTACGCCCGGGACTAGCGGGAGGCCCCGCTCCTACAATGAGCAGTTCTTC. It is translated as CASSTPGTSGRPRSYNEQFF. The V call is TRBV19, the J call TRBJ2-1, with TRBD2 identical over 15 bases. This CDR3 spans 20 amino acids. V lost 4 bases, J lost 0 bases, and 10 bases stayed unmatched. Germline V gives CDR1 LNHDA, CDR2 SQIVND (reference sequence). Full variable domain (missing parts from reference TRBV19 and TRBJ2-1): DGGITQSPKYLFRKEGQNVTLSCEQNLNHDAMYWYRQDPGQGLRLIYYSQIVNDFQKGDIAEGYSVSREKKESFPLTVTSAQKNPTAFYLCASSTPGTSGRPRSYNEQFFGPGTRLTVL.

The chain employs TRBV4-1 and TRBJ2-1, with TRBD1 identical over 11 bases. This CDR3 spans 18 amino acids. Per the germline V gene, CDR1 is MGHRA and CDR2 is YSYEKL. J gave up 3 bases and V 0 bases, and 7 bases lay outside the gene matches. CDR3 amino acids: CASSQDRGTGGSYNEQFF. The DNA for the CDR3 is TGCGCCAGCAGCCAAGATCGAGGGACAGGGGGTAGCTACAATGAGCAGTTCTTC.

The V and J genes are TRBV19 and TRBJ2-1; no definite D call. The germline CDR1 and CDR2 sequences are LNHDA and SQIVND (reference sequence). V lost 0 bases to trimming and J lost 3 bases, with 12 bases between them. CDR3 length: 16 residues. The CDR3 DNA is TGTGCCAGTAGTATAGACGTGGCGGAGAACTACAATGAGCAGTTCTTC. The encoded protein is CASSIDVAENYNEQFF. The whole variable domain, filled in from reference TRBV19 and TRBJ2-1, reads DGGITQSPKYLFRKEGQNVTLSCEQNLNHDAMYWYRQDPGQGLRLIYYSQIVNDFQKGDIAEGYSVSREKKESFPLTVTSAQKNPTAFYLCASSIDVAENYNEQFFGPGTRLTVL.

This clone was seen only once. J is TRBJ2-5 and V is TRBV27; unclear D gene. Looked up from germline, CDR1 is MNHEY and CDR2 is SMNVEV (reference sequence). The CDR3 extends over 14 amino acids. V lost 5 bases and J 5 bases, leaving 15 bases between the germline ends. The CDR3 nucleotides read TGTGCCAGCAGTCCCTCCCGGTTTCGGGAGACCCAGTACTTC. It is translated as CASSPSRFRETQYF.

The chain has TRBV28 and TRBJ1-5, with 7 nucleotides matching TRBD1. From germline, CDR1 is MDHEN and CDR2 SYDVKM. V lost 4 bases and J lost 7; bases outside the gene matches: 13. The CDR3 consists of 16 residues. The CDR3 bases are TGTGCCAGCAGTTCACAATCGGGACAGAATGGACAGCCCCAGCATTTT. Amino acids: CASSSQSGQNGQPQHF.

V usage is TRBV5-4 and J usage is TRBJ2-3; the D is unclear. Trimming shortened V by 4 bases and J by 3 bases, and 15 bases separated the two germline ends. The CDR3 has 15 amino acids. Germline V gives CDR1 SGHNT, CDR2 YYREEE (reference sequence). The CDR3 sequence is CASSPGSPETDTQYF. CDR3 nucleotide sequence: TGTGCCAGCAGCCCAGGATCGCCCGAGACAGATACGCAGTATTTT.

This chain links TRBV5-1 with TRBJ2-1, with D perhaps matching TRBD2 (5 bases). This CDR3 comprises 14 residues. V lost 4 bases to trimming and J lost 5 bases, with 13 bases between them. Germline V gene data show CDR1 as SGHRS and CDR2 as YFSETQ. The CDR3 sequence: CASSMEQRHNEQFF. The CDR3 coding sequence is TGCGCCAGCAGCATGGAGCAGCGGCACAATGAGCAGTTCTTC.